These T cell receptor beta chains were read from a single sample in a study of T cell responses to AZD1222 COVID-19 vaccine. Profiled with immunoSEQ multiplex PCR; TCRdb holds only in-frame clones, not every one. This sample has 150,000 to 200,000 clones, with roughly 91% found just once. The source was peripheral blood, collected 28 days after the second AZD1222 dose. Receptor source: an adult who received the AZD1222 COVID-19 vaccine. CDR3s include the opening cysteine and the closing phenylalanine or tryptophan. D genes are given only for firm matches. The size field is filled for only some rows; it gives once, few, many or a size class.

NA,TRBV30,NA,14,TRBJ1-4,TGTGCCTGGAACGTTCAGGGGATATATGAAAAACTGTTTTTT,CAWNVQGIYEKLFF
NA,TRBV4-2,NA,11,TRBJ2-3,TGTGCCAGCGAGAGTGACAATACGCAGTATTTT,CASESDNTQYF
NA,TRBV19,NA,13,TRBJ1-5,TGTGCCAGTAGTATAGGGACAAGGCAGCCCCAGCATTTT,CASSIGTRQPQHF
NA,TRBV6-5,NA,12,TRBJ2-7,TGTGCCAGCAGTTACCAGCCCGGCGAGCAGTACTTC,CASSYQPGEQYF
NA,TRBV9,NA,18,TRBJ1-3,TGTGCCAGCAGCGTAGCTACGAGTGGAGGGCTTCATGGAAACACCATATATTTT,CASSVATSGGLHGNTIYF
once,TRBV28,TRBD2,16,TRBJ2-1,TGTGCCAGCAGTGGGTTAGCGGGGGTACCTTACAATGAGCAGTTCTTC,CASSGLAGVPYNEQFF
NA,TRBV4-2,TRBD1,18,TRBJ1-1,TGTGCCAGCAGCCAAGGGACAGGGGGCCGATACACGAACACTGAAGCTTTCTTT,CASSQGTGGRYTNTEAFF
once,TRBV7-2,NA,12,TRBJ1-1,TGTGCCAGCAGCTTAATCGGGGACTACGCTTTCTTT,CASSLIGDYAFF
few,TRBV7-2,TRBD2,13,TRBJ2-7,TGTGCCAGCAGGGCGGGAGCAGGATACGAGCAGTACTTC,CASRAGAGYEQYF
NA,TRBV7-6,TRBD2,15,TRBJ2-2,TGTGCCAGCAGCCCTCTAGCGGGAGCCCCTGGGGAGCTGTTTTTT,CASSPLAGAPGELFF
NA,TRBV30,NA,15,TRBJ1-5,TGTGCCTGGAGTCGGGGGCAGCATAGCAATCAGCCCCAGCATTTT,CAWSRGQHSNQPQHF
NA,TRBV28,TRBD1,18,TRBJ1-6,TGTGCCAGCAGTTTAGACCAGGGGGGGGACTTAGGGAATTCACCCCTCCACTTT,CASSLDQGGDLGNSPLHF
NA,TRBV7-9,NA,16,TRBJ2-5,TGTGCCAGCAGCTTAGCGTCTCCAGGACGGGGTGAGACCCAGTACTTC,CASSLASPGRGETQYF
NA,TRBV28,NA,14,TRBJ1-5,TGTGCCAGCAGTTTACGGGGGGAAAATCAGCCCCAGCATTTT,CASSLRGENQPQHF
once,TRBV6-5,NA,15,TRBJ1-1,TGTGCCAGCACCCAAGTCCCGCTCGCGAACACTGAAGCTTTCTTT,CASTQVPLANTEAFF
NA,TRBV20-1,NA,15,TRBJ2-7,TGCAGTGCTAGTCCTTTGCAGGACCCAAACTACGAGCAGTACTTC,CSASPLQDPNYEQYF
few,TRBV6-5,NA,13,TRBJ2-7,TGTGCCAGCAGTTACGGTCAGCCTTACGAGCAGTACTTC,CASSYGQPYEQYF
NA,TRBV5-1,NA,17,TRBJ1-6,TGCGCCAGCAGCTTGGAGGGCAGGGAAACTAATAATTCACCCCTCCACTTT,CASSLEGRETNNSPLHF
NA,TRBV5-7,TRBD1,13,TRBJ2-7,TGTGCCAGCAGCTGGGACAGTTCCTACGAGCAGTACTTC,CASSWDSSYEQYF
NA,TRBV6-1,NA,16,TRBJ1-4,TGTGCCAGCAGTGAATTGCGGATCCTTCGCGGAGAAAAACTGTTTTTT,CASSELRILRGEKLFF
NA,TRBV6-5,NA,16,TRBJ1-1,TGTGCCAGCAGTTACGCCCCTCCTAGGGGGGTTACTGAAGCTTTCTTT,CASSYAPPRGVTEAFF
NA,TRBV3-1/TRBV3-2,NA,14,TRBJ2-1,TGTGCCAGCAGCCACGATTCCCCACCGACCAGGGAGTTCTTC,CASSHDSPPTREFF
NA,TRBV6-5,NA,12,TRBJ1-2,TGTGCCAGCGAGCGGGAGTCTTGGGGCTACACCTTC,CASERESWGYTF
NA,TRBV28,TRBD2,16,TRBJ2-1,TGTGCCAGCAGTTTCTTGACTAGCGGGAGGGCCCATGAGCAGTTCTTC,CASSFLTSGRAHEQFF
NA,TRBV21-1,NA,16,TRBJ1-3,TGTGCCAACAAAAGACCGGGACCGAGCCCTGGAAACACCATATATTTT,CANKRPGPSPGNTIYF
few,TRBV29-1,TRBD1,13,TRBJ1-2,TGCAGCGTTTTGGGACAGGAGTCCTATGGCTACACCTTC,CSVLGQESYGYTF
NA,TRBV7-2,NA,12,TRBJ2-4,TGTGCCAGCAGCTTGACAGGAAACATTCAGTACTTC,CASSLTGNIQYF
NA,TRBV12-3/TRBV12-4,TRBD1,13,TRBJ1-6,TGTGCCAGCAGTCGGGACAGGGGTTCACCCCTCCACTTT,CASSRDRGSPLHF
once,TRBV28,NA,14,TRBJ1-2,TGTGCCAGCAGTTTAGTAGGGGACCTATCCAGCTACACCTTC,CASSLVGDLSSYTF
NA,TRBV7-2,NA,14,TRBJ1-2,TGTGCCAGCAGCTTAAACTCCCAGGATCATGGCTACACCTTC,CASSLNSQDHGYTF
NA,TRBV11-2,TRBD1,15,TRBJ1-6,TGTGCCAGCAGCTTACAGGGGGCGCGGGATTCACCCCTCCACTTT,CASSLQGARDSPLHF
NA,TRBV11-2,NA,13,TRBJ2-3,TGTGCCAGCAGCTTAGCCTTCACAGATACGCAGTATTTT,CASSLAFTDTQYF
NA,TRBV30,NA,11,TRBJ1-2,TGTGCCTGGAGTGAGGCCCGCGGCTACACCTTC,CAWSEARGYTF
NA,TRBV11-1,NA,13,TRBJ1-6,TGTGCCAGCAGCACTAGGACGGTGCCAACCCTCCACTTT,CASSTRTVPTLHF
few,TRBV14,NA,13,TRBJ2-1,TGTGCCAGCAGCCAACTGGTTGGCAATGAGCAGTTCTTC,CASSQLVGNEQFF
few,TRBV28,TRBD1,14,TRBJ1-6,TGTGCCAGCAGTCAGGGACAGGCGGATTCACCCCTCCACTTT,CASSQGQADSPLHF
NA,TRBV28,NA,11,TRBJ2-7,TGTGCCAGCAGCGGGCGGAGCGAGCAGTACTTC,CASSGRSEQYF
NA,TRBV30,NA,12,TRBJ2-7,TGTGCCTGGAGGCTAGCGAGCTACGAGCAGTACTTC,CAWRLASYEQYF
NA,TRBV10-2,NA,15,TRBJ1-5,TGCGCCAGCAGTGGTCTCCCCAGGAGGAATCAGCCCCAGCATTTT,CASSGLPRRNQPQHF
NA,TRBV19,NA,12,TRBJ2-7,TGTGCCAGTAGTGGGGACTCCCACGAGCAGTACTTC,CASSGDSHEQYF
NA,TRBV7-9,NA,17,TRBJ1-5,TGTGCCAGCAGCTTAGGCAGTAACAGGGTTGGAAATCAGCCCCAGCATTTT,CASSLGSNRVGNQPQHF
NA,TRBV5-1,NA,15,TRBJ1-1,TGCGCCAGCAGCTTGTGGACACTTAAGAACACTGAAGCTTTCTTT,CASSLWTLKNTEAFF
NA,TRBV2,NA,16,TRBJ2-3,TGTGCCAGCAGTGGCCGCGGGGGCTCTAGCACAGATACGCAGTATTTT,CASSGRGGSSTDTQYF
NA,TRBV11-2,NA,19,TRBJ2-1,TGTGCCAGCAGCTTAAGAAAATTAGTCGGGGGTCGCTCCTACAATGAGCAGTTCTTC,CASSLRKLVGGRSYNEQFF
NA,TRBV7-9,TRBD1,14,TRBJ1-3,TGTGCCAGCAGCTCAACAGGGGTCGGAAACACCATATATTTT,CASSSTGVGNTIYF
NA,TRBV7-8,TRBD2,15,TRBJ2-5,TGTGCCAGCAGCTTATGGAGCGGGAGTGCGGAGACCCAGTACTTC,CASSLWSGSAETQYF
once,TRBV10-3,TRBD1,12,TRBJ2-1,TGTGCCATTCGTTTTACAGGGGGTGAGCAGTTCTTC,CAIRFTGGEQFF
NA,TRBV9,NA,14,TRBJ1-3,TGTGCCAGCAGCGTTTCGGCCACTGGAAACACCATATATTTT,CASSVSATGNTIYF
few,TRBV12-3/TRBV12-4,NA,13,TRBJ2-5,TGTGCCATCCGGACGGGCGCGCAAGAGACCCAGTACTTC,CAIRTGAQETQYF
NA,TRBV28,NA,15,TRBJ2-6,TGTGCCAGCAGGGGGCAGGGGTCTGGGGCCAACGTCCTGACTTTC,CASRGQGSGANVLTF
NA,TRBV4-2,NA,15,TRBJ2-2,TGTGCCAGCAGCCAGGCCCACGCGAACACCGGGGAGCTGTTTTTT,CASSQAHANTGELFF
NA,TRBV11-2,TRBD2,15,TRBJ2-3,TGTGCCAGCAGCCTAGTCCTAGCGGGGGCAGATACGCAGTATTTT,CASSLVLAGADTQYF
NA,TRBV19,NA,14,TRBJ2-1,TGTGCCAGTACAGTTGCAGGGGGGAATGTTGAGCAGTTCTTC,CASTVAGGNVEQFF